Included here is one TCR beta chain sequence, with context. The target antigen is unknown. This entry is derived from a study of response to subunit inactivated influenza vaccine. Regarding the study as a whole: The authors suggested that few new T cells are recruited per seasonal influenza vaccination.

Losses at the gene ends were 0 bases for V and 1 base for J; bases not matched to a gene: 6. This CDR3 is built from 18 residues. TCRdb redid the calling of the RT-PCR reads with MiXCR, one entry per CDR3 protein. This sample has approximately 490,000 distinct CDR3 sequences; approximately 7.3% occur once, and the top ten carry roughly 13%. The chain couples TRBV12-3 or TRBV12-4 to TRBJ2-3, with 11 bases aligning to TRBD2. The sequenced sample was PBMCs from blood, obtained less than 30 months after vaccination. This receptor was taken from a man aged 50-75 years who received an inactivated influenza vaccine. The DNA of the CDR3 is TGTGCCAGCAGTTTAGCGCGACTAGCGGGGCCTGGCACAGATACGCAGTATTTT. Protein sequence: CASSLARLAGPGTDTQYF.